This TCR beta chain was documented in a study of Ad26.COV2.S vaccination and SARS-CoV-2 variants (dated by TCRdb to the early 2020s). Notes on the research overall: Vaccine-arm donors were drawn from COV1001, a multicentre, randomized, double-blind, placebo-controlled phase I-IIa trial of Ad26.COV2.S in healthy adults. A total of approximately 32 samples were included in the TCR-sequenced set, comprising about 20 Ad26.COV2.S vaccine recipients, 5 placebo recipients and 8 SARS-CoV-2 convalescent individuals. Dosing of Ad26.COV2.S was intramuscular, at either 5x10^10 or 1x10^11 viral particles, delivered as one shot or as two shots spaced 56 days apart. Participants in the trial were split at random into five groups of five each, receiving low-dose or high-dose Ad26.COV2.S once or twice, or else placebo on both occasions. TCRbeta repertoire sequencing served as the tool for gauging how specific and how broad the SARS-CoV-2-reactive T cell receptors were following Ad26.COV2.S vaccination. Throughout the experiments and outcome assessment, investigators stayed blinded to trial group allocation.

Sample treatment or condition, as interpreted from the label and publication: over 15 received Ad26.COV2.S at low or high dose, single or two shots; a few received placebo; per-sample allocation not given. For vaccine and placebo recipients, repertoires were sequenced using samples collected on day 63 after the first injection. Between 29 July and 7 August 2020, Cohort 1b enrolled 25 adults aged 18-55 years at one site in Boston, USA. Ad26.COV2.S consisted of a replication-incompetent adenovirus type 26 vector by which a prefusion-stabilized SARS-CoV-2 spike protein from the original Wuhan strain was expressed. Beyond this particular receptor, the publication reports: Vaccine and placebo recipients had similar non-spike TCR breadth, a finding consistent with the vaccine containing only spike. Substantial breadth of spike-specific CD8+ and CD4+ T cell responses was reported after vaccination. Higher spike-specific TCR breadth was observed in Ad26.COV2.S recipients than in placebo recipients (P = 0.0014). The study lacked the statistical power to compare responses across vaccine doses or regimens. According to the authors, total T cell responses may have been underestimated by the TCR breadth and depth analyses.

The germline V gene encodes CDR1 SGHRS and CDR2 YFSETQ. Measured from the cysteine to the phenylalanine, the CDR3 is 14 residues long. Just CDR3 DNA is preserved here, 42 bases in frame from base 1. Trimming removed 0 bases from V and 0 bases from J, leaving 5 bases between the germline ends. The immunoSEQ Assay was used to sequence TCRbeta CDR3 regions. After extraction, genomic DNA underwent amplification by bias-controlled multiplex PCR, followed by high-throughput sequencing. Turning to the authors' computational methods: Collapsing and filtering of sequences were performed to quantify the absolute abundance of each unique TCRbeta CDR3 region. T cell fraction was estimated by normalizing TCRbeta template counts to usable DNA, with usable DNA measured through amplification of reference genes found in all nucleated cells. Repertoire TCRs were annotated as SARS-CoV-2-specific when V gene, CDR3 amino acid sequence and J gene were exactly matched to a known reactive TCR set. The reference SARS-CoV-2 TCR set was derived from MIRA and filtered for enrichment in COVID-19-positive ImmuneCODE repertoires, a step that removed public or cross-reactive TCRs. Using the MIRA antigens, annotated TCRs were further analysed by specific ORF or by position within an ORF. Breadth was defined as the number of annotated unique rearrangements divided by the total number of unique productive rearrangements, and depth was defined as the summed frequency of the annotated unique rearrangements. Group comparisons of TCR breadth used two-sided Wilcoxon rank-sum tests. TCRdb re-hosts the immuneACCESS table, in-frame sequences only. Its copies lack some clones; in the studies checked, an unresolved V gene accounts for under half of them, and the cause for the rest is not known. From that table come the V and J calls and clone size; the DNA was used to work out D and trimming. This sample is represented by about 420,000 clones; roughly 90% of them were singletons. The ten most abundant clones make up 3.6% of the sample.

As concerns this clone: The target of this receptor is not known. Nothing much larger sits one base from this clone, and base qualities are not available.

Sequenced here: peripheral blood, sampled in a trial of Ad26.COV2.S vaccine versus placebo. Recombination connected TRBV5-1 to TRBJ2-3, with the D gene too uncertain to name. The TCR was taken from a person between 18 and 65 years old who received the Ad26.COV2.S COVID-19 vaccine or a placebo. The CDR3 protein: CASSLGASTDTQYF. At the DNA level, the sequence is TGCGCCAGCAGCTTGGGGGCGAGCACAGATACGCAGTATTTT.